This TCR beta chain was identified during a study of CD8 T cells in Susac syndrome. Sequencing of TCR beta covered CD8+ and CD4+ T cells obtained from blood. Reverse transcription used about 0.45 to 1 ug RNA and random hexamers. An immunoSEQ multiplex PCR amplified TCR beta CDR3 over 54 Vbeta and 13 Jbeta. TCRdb reanalysed the immunoSEQ multiplex PCR reads using MiXCR and keeps one entry per CDR3 protein. The sample has 400,000 to 550,000 distinct CDR3 sequences, around 85% seen once. V lost 6 bases to trimming and J lost 3 bases, with 21 bases between them. In germline, CDR1 is SGHTA, CDR2 FQGTGA. This CDR3 is built from 17 residues.

The receptor was isolated from a human donor with multiple sclerosis. The J gene is TRBJ2-1, the V gene TRBV7-3; D not resolved. Sequences were obtained from CD8+ T cells from PBMCs. In DNA, the CDR3 is TGTGCCAGCAGTCCCTTCGGTTACAAGGCTGACTACAATGAGCAGTTCTTC. It translates to CASSPFGYKADYNEQFF.